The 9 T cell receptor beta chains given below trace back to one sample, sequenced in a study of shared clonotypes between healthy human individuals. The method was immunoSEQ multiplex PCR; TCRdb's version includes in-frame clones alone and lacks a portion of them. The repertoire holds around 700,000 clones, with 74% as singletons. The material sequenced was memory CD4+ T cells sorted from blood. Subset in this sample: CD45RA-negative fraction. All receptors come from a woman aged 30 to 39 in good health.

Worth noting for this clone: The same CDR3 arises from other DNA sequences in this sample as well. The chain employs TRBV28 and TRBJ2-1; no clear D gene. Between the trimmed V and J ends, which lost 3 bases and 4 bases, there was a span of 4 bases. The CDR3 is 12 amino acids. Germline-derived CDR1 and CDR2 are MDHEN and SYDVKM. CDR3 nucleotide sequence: TGTGCCAGCAGTTTGTTGTACAATGAGCAGTTCTTC. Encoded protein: CASSLLYNEQFF.

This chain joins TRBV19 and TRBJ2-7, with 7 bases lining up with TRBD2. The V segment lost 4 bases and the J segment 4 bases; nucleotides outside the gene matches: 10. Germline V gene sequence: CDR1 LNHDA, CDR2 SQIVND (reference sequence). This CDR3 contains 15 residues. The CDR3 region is CASSRDRAGAYEQYF. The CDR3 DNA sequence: TGTGCCAGTAGTAGGGATAGGGCGGGAGCTTACGAGCAGTACTTC.

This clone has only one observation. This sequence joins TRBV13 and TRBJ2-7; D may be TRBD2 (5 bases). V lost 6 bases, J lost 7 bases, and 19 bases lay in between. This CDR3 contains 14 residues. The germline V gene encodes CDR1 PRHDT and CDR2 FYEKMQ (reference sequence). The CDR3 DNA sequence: TGTGCCAGCAGTAATGGGGAGACCTCTCGGGAGCAGTACTTC. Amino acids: CASSNGETSREQYF.

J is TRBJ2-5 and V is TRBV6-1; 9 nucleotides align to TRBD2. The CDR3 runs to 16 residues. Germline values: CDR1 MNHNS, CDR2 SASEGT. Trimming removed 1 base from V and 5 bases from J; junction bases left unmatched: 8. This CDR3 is CASSEGNSGSWETQYF. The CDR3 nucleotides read TGTGCCAGCAGTGAAGGAAATAGCGGGAGTTGGGAGACCCAGTACTTC.

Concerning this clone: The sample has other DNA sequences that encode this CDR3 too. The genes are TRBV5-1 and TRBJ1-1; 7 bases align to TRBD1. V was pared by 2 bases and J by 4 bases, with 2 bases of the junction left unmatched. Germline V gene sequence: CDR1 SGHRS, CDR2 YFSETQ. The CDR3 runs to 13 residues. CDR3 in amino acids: CASSFDRATEAFF. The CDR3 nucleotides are TGCGCCAGCAGCTTTGACAGGGCCACTGAAGCTTTCTTT.

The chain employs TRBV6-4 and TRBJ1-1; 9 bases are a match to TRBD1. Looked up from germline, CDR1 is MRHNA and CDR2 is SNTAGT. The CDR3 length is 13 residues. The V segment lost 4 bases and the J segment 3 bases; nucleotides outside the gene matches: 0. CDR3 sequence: CASSGTGDTEAFF. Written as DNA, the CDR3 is TGTGCCAGCAGTGGGACAGGGGACACTGAAGCTTTCTTT.

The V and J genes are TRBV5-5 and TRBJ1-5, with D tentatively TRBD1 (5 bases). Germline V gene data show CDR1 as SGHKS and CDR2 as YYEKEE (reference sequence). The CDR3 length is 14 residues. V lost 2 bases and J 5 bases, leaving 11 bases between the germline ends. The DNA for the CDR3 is TGTGCCAGCAGCTTCCAGGGCAGGGATCAGCCCCAGCATTTT. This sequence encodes CASSFQGRDQPQHF. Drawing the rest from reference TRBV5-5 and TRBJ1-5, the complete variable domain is DAGVTQSPTHLIKTRGQQVTLRCSPISGHKSVSWYQQVLGQGPQFIFQYYEKEERGRGNFPDRFSARQFPNYSSELNVNALLLGDSALYLCASSFQGRDQPQHFGDGTRLSIL.

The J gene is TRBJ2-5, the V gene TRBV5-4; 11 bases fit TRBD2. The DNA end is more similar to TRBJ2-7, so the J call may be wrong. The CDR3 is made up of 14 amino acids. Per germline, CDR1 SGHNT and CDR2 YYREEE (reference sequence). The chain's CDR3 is CASSGGLADYEQYF. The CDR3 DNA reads TGTGCCAGCAGCGGGGGACTAGCGGACTACGAGCAGTACTTC.

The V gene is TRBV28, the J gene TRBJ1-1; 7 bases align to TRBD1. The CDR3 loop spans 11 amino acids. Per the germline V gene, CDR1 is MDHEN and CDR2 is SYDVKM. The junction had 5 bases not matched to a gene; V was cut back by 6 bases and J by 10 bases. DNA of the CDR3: TGTGCCAGCAGCTTGACAGGGAGAGCTTTCTTT. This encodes CASSLTGRAFF. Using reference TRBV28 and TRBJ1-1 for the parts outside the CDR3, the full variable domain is DVKVTQSSRYLVKRTGEKVFLECVQDMDHENMFWYRQDPGLGLRLIYFSYDVKMKEKGDIPEGYSVSREKKERFSLILESASTNQTSMYLCASSLTGRAFFGQGTRLTVV.